A selection of T cell receptor beta chains follows, all from one sample in a study of T cell responses to AZD1222 COVID-19 vaccine. Using immunoSEQ multiplex PCR, the repertoire was profiled, and TCRdb retains in-frame clones only, with some absent. The repertoire has 130,000 to 150,000 clones, roughly 87% of them found once; the top ten carry about 5%. This specimen consisted of peripheral blood, obtained 28 days after the second dose of the MenACWY control vaccine. The receptors stem from an adult who received the MenACWY meningococcal vaccine as a control. CDR3s include the opening cysteine and the closing phenylalanine or tryptophan. D genes are given only for firm matches. Rows may omit the clone size; those that give it use once, few, many or a size class.

j_call v_call clone_size cdr3_length d_call cdr3_nt cdr3_aa
TRBJ1-2 TRBV15 once 15 - TGTGCCACCAGCAGACCCACCCCCCCCGGACGAGGCTACACCTTC CATSRPTPPGRGYTF
TRBJ1-5 TRBV15 - 14 - TGTGCCACCAGCCGCATATCAAGCAATCAGCCCCAGCATTTT CATSRISSNQPQHF
TRBJ2-4 TRBV30 - 11 - TGTGCCTGGAGTGTAAAGGACATTCAGTACTTC CAWSVKDIQYF
TRBJ1-2 TRBV5-1 few 14 TRBD1 TGCGCCAGCAGCTTCGGACAGGGGGTCTATGGCTACACCTTC CASSFGQGVYGYTF
TRBJ1-2 TRBV12-3/TRBV12-4 - 11 - TGTGCCAGCAGTTTCGGGCGTGGCTACACCTTC CASSFGRGYTF
TRBJ2-5 TRBV27 - 16 - TGTGCCAGCAGTTTAGGATGGGGCGCGGGATTAGAGACCCAGTACTTC CASSLGWGAGLETQYF
TRBJ1-1 TRBV5-1 - 14 - TGCGCCAGCAGCTTGGCTAGCCAGGGGACTGAAGCTTTCTTT CASSLASQGTEAFF
TRBJ2-1 TRBV11-3 - 13 - TGTGCCAGCAGCGTGGGAGTAGGGGGTGAGCAGTTCTTC CASSVGVGGEQFF
TRBJ1-1 TRBV7-7 - 13 - TGTGCTAGCAGTTCGCAGGTGAACACTGAAGCTTTCTTT CASSSQVNTEAFF
TRBJ2-5 TRBV11-2 - 15 - TGTGCCAGCAGCTTTTGGGCGGCGGAACAAGAGACCCAGTACTTC CASSFWAAEQETQYF
TRBJ1-1 TRBV10-2 once 13 - TGCGCCAGCGCCCAACAGGAAAACACTGAAGCTTTCTTT CASAQQENTEAFF
TRBJ1-5 TRBV27 - 14 - TGTGCCAGCAGTAGCTGGGATGGAAATCAGCCCCAGCATTTT CASSSWDGNQPQHF
TRBJ2-4 TRBV6-6 few 15 - TGTGCCAGCAGTGGGAAGGGGGGGGCCAAAAACATTCAGTACTTC CASSGKGGAKNIQYF
TRBJ1-1 TRBV13 - 15 TRBD1 TGTGCCAGCAGCCTTCGGACAGGCCAGGTCAGCGAAGCTTTCTTT CASSLRTGQVSEAFF
TRBJ2-1 TRBV7-2 - 14 - TGTGCCAGCAGACCTCTAGGCCACCTTAATGAGCAGTTCTTC CASRPLGHLNEQFF
TRBJ2-7 TRBV7-2 - 13 - TGTGCCAGCAGCTTACGGGAAGTCTACGAGCAGTACTTC CASSLREVYEQYF
TRBJ2-2 TRBV6-1 - 15 TRBD1 TGTGCCAGCAGTGAACGACAGGGTAACACCGGGGAGCTGTTTTTT CASSERQGNTGELFF
TRBJ1-1 TRBV6-2/TRBV6-3 - 19 - TGTGCCAGCAGTTACCCCTATCTGCTCGTCGGGGGGCTGAACACTGAAGCTTTCTTT CASSYPYLLVGGLNTEAFF
TRBJ2-5 TRBV5-4 once 14 TRBD1 TGTGCCAGCAGTTTGACAGGGGCTCCAGAGACCCAGTACTTC CASSLTGAPETQYF
TRBJ1-2 TRBV6-1 - 13 - TGTGCCAGCAGTGAAGCCAGGGTTGGGGGCTACACCTTC CASSEARVGGYTF
TRBJ1-2 TRBV6-4 - 12 - TGTGCCAGCAGTGCCCCAGGTTATGGCTACACCTTC CASSAPGYGYTF
TRBJ2-6 TRBV7-2 - 15 - TGTGCCAGCAGCTTAGATTCCTCTGGGGCCAACGTCCTGACTTTC CASSLDSSGANVLTF
TRBJ2-5 TRBV18 - 16 TRBD2 TGTGCCAGCTCACCACCGTTAGCGGGAGGAGGAGAGACCCAGTACTTC CASSPPLAGGGETQYF
TRBJ1-1 TRBV7-3 - 14 TRBD1 TGTGCCAGCAGCGTATTAGGGACAGGCACTGAAGCTTTCTTT CASSVLGTGTEAFF
TRBJ2-7 TRBV11-3 - 15 - TGTGCCAGCAGCCCCTCTCCAGCGAAGGGTTACGAGCAGTACTTC CASSPSPAKGYEQYF
TRBJ2-2 TRBV7-3 - 14 - TGTGCCAGCAGCTTAGAGAGGGTCACCGGGGAGCTGTTTTTT CASSLERVTGELFF